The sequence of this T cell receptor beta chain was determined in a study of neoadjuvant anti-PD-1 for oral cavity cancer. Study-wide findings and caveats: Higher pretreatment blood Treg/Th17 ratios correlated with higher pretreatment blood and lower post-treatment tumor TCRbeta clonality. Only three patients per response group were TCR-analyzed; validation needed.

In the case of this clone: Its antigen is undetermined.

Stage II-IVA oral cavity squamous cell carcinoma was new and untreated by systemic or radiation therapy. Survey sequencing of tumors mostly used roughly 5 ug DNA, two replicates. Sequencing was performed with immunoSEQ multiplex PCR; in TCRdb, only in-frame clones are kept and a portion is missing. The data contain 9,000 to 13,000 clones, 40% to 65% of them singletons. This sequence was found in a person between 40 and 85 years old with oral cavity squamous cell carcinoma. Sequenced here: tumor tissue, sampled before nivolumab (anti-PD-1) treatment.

CDR3 protein: CATADRGGLYEQYF. The DNA for the CDR3 is TGTGCCACCGCAGATCGAGGGGGCCTCTACGAGCAGTACTTC. V and J are TRBV6-1 and TRBJ2-7; 7 nucleotides align to TRBD1. Germline V gene lookup returns CDR1 MNHNS and CDR2 SASEGT. CDR3 length: 14 residues. V was clipped by 10 bases and J by 3 bases; unmatched bases: 12.